This T cell receptor (beta chain) derives from a study of beta chain features in type 1 diabetes. Study-wide points: An over-representation of cells with high TCR expression could result from cDNA sequencing. Type 1 diabetes patients had moderately but significantly shorter TCRB CDR3s in all four CD4+ subsets.

Germline values: CDR1 LGHNA, CDR2 YSLEER. Trimming at V came to 0 bases and at J to 5 bases, leaving 9 bases not matched to a gene. The CDR3 runs to 17 residues. As every portion of the isolated RNA was reverse transcribed, the sequencing read expressed TCRB transcripts. Data came from immunoSEQ multiplex PCR; TCRdb stores just in-frame clones and leaves some out. The table includes 300,000 to 400,000 clones, 9.6% detected once. A remark on this clone: Antigen specificity is unknown.

A heparinised blood draw that averaged about 110 mL was obtained once from each donor. Sequenced material: central memory CD4+ T cells from blood. The V gene is TRBV4-3, the J gene TRBJ2-3; 9 bases align to TRBD2. This sequence originates from a man aged 25-40 years with type 1 diabetes. This CDR3 reads CASSQDTVAGAGDTQYF. CDR3 DNA sequence: TGCGCCAGCAGCCAAGATACCGTAGCGGGAGCCGGAGATACGCAGTATTTT.